This T cell receptor beta chain was obtained from a study of T-cell reconstitution after alpha-beta-depleted transplantation in children. The study's findings and limits: Surviving recipient T cells and thymic progenitors accounted for the high day-60 TCRbeta diversity observed in some patients. T-cell numbers and diversity one year post-transplant derived largely from freshly generated T cells. Roughly two months post-transplant, alpha-beta T cells reportedly originated from several hundred graft clones that had expanded.

TCRbeta library construction was performed incorporating unique molecular identifiers. Each CDR3 protein is one row after TCRdb ran MiXCR on the PCR reads. The sample records approximately 1,000,000 distinct CDR3 sequences, less than 30% being singletons. This clonotype was found a few times. The antigen is not known. This CDR3 comprises 12 residues. The germline V gene has CDR1 SGHKS and CDR2 YYEKEE (reference sequence). The germline V and J ends were trimmed by 7 bases and 2 bases, with 10 bases remaining between them. This clonotype was obtained from a boy in the first two years of life who had a stem cell transplant for SCID, so the T cells may come from the graft donor. The V gene is TRBV5-5, the J gene TRBJ2-7; D tentatively reads TRBD1 or TRBD2 (5 bases each). The sample here was PBMCs, mostly from graft donor cells, taken 360 days after TCRalphabeta/CD19-depleted stem cell transplant. This CDR3 reads CASGRGPYEQYF. DNA for the CDR3: TGTGCCAGCGGCCGGGGACCCTACGAGCAGTACTTC.